This T cell receptor beta chain was recovered during a study of radiation and T cells in renal cell carcinoma. The time point was: blood 2 weeks post-SBRT. Treatment defined: 15 Gy SBRT to primary tumor, nephrectomy 4 weeks later. Trimming cost V 0 bases and J 6 bases; bases outside gene matches: 6. This CDR3 is 15 amino acids long. Germline loops: CDR1 SGHRS, CDR2 YFSETQ. TCRdb keeps only in-frame clones here, not all; method: immunoSEQ multiplex PCR. The profile shows 120,000 or so clones, around 80% of them singletons. The chain uses TRBV5-1 and TRBJ2-7, with TRBD1 identical over 10 bases. The TCR sequence derives from a man between 50 and 59 years old with renal cell carcinoma. The sample here was blood, taken from a patient whose treatment included radiotherapy and nephrectomy. The chain's CDR3 is CASSLGQGAPGEQYF. In DNA, the CDR3 is TGCGCCAGCAGCTTGGGACAGGGGGCGCCCGGCGAGCAGTACTTC. Together with reference TRBV5-1 and TRBJ2-7, the CDR3 gives the full variable domain: KAGVTQTPRYLIKTRGQQVTLSCSPISGHRSVSWYQQTPGQGLQFLFEYFSETQRNKGNFPGRFSGRQFSNSRSEMNVSTLELGDSALYLCASSLGQGAPGEQYFGPGTRLTVT.